One sample yielded the 11 T cell receptor beta chains listed below, sequenced in a study of regulatory T cells in long-lasting Graves disease. HTBI primers from iRepertoire and Arm-PCR of CDR3 regions yielded the TCR beta libraries. TCRdb independently ran MiXCR on the multiplex PCR reads; one entry per CDR3 protein. The sample yields 350,000 to 450,000 distinct CDR3 sequences, more than 20% seen once. The sample's time point: persistent/refractory GD, antithyroid drugs over 5 years with positive TRAb. Preparation of the TCR library used RNA extracted from PBMCs. The sample in question was peripheral blood mononuclear cells (PBMCs), obtained when the disease was refractory, from a patient treated with antithyroid drugs. These receptors came from a female donor with Graves disease.

The chain recombines TRBV3-1 with TRBJ1-1; 9 bases match TRBD1. The CDR3 sequence is 15 residues long. The germline CDR1 and CDR2 sequences are LGHDT and YNNKEL (reference sequence). J was trimmed by 6 bases and V by 1 base; bases with no gene match: 6. The DNA of the CDR3 is TGTGCCAGCAGCCAAGCACAGGGGGCCTTGGCTGAAGCTTTCTTT. Translated: CASSQAQGALAEAFF.

A few counts support this clonotype. This chain connects TRBV7-3 to TRBJ2-3, with 7 bases identical to TRBD1. CDR3 size: 15 residues. V gave up 0 bases and J gave up 5 bases; unmatched junction bases: 5. The germline gives CDR1 SGHTA, CDR2 FQGTGA. The CDR3 DNA follows: TGTGCCAGCAGCTTAACAGGGGGCATGGGAGATACGCAGTATTTT. Amino acid sequence: CASSLTGGMGDTQYF.

This clonotype has at least ten counts. The chain combines TRBV27 with TRBJ2-7; D may be TRBD1 (6 bases). Germline V gene lookup returns CDR1 MNHEY and CDR2 SMNVEV (reference sequence). V lost 9 bases and J 2 bases, leaving 11 bases between the germline ends. This CDR3 has 12 residues. CDR3 sequence (DNA): TGTGCCAGTAGTGGACAGCCCTACGAGCAGTACTTC. Its translation: CASSGQPYEQYF.

This clonotype was picked up many times. The chain links TRBV6-5 to TRBJ2-2, with a weak D call TRBD2 (5 bases). Germline V gene data show CDR1 as MNHEY and CDR2 as SVGAGI. Deletions cut 2 bases from V and 4 bases from J, with 11 bases between. The CDR3 has 15 residues. The CDR3 DNA is TGTGCCAGCAGTTACATCGTAGGGAGCACCGGGGAGCTGTTTTTT. Translating gives CASSYIVGSTGELFF.

Only a few counts were recorded for this clonotype. The gene calls are TRBV6-2 or TRBV6-3 and TRBJ1-5; D not certain. V gave up 6 bases and J gave up 0 bases, with 18 bases separating them. The CDR3 has 17 residues. Germline V gives CDR1 MNHEY, CDR2 SVGEGT. The CDR3: CASRADGRSHSNQPQHF. CDR3 sequence (DNA): TGTGCCAGCAGGGCGGATGGTAGGAGCCATAGCAATCAGCCCCAGCATTTT.

This clonotype has at least ten counts. V gene TRBV20-1 combines with J gene TRBJ2-7, with TRBD2 identical over 7 bases. The germline V gene has CDR1 DFQATT and CDR2 SNEGSKA (reference sequence). J gave up 0 bases and V 0 bases, and 2 bases lay outside the gene matches. The CDR3 covers 14 residues. The CDR3 reads CSARDGRGSYEQYF. DNA of the CDR3: TGCAGTGCTAGAGATGGGAGGGGCTCCTACGAGCAGTACTTC.

This clonotype has just a few counts. The rearrangement links TRBV30 to TRBJ2-2, with no clear D. The CDR3 runs to 15 residues. Trimming stripped 0 bases from V and 4 bases from J, with 12 bases between. CDR1 and CDR2 from the germline V gene are GTSNPN and SVGIG (reference sequence). CDR3 DNA: TGTGCCTGGAGTGTACGCGGTTTTGGCACCGGGGAGCTGTTTTTT. Translating gives CAWSVRGFGTGELFF.

This clonotype was detected ten times or more. This chain connects TRBV2 to TRBJ1-4; 7 nucleotides line up with TRBD1. The CDR3 is 12 residues long. Per germline, CDR1 SNHLY and CDR2 FYNNEI. Trimming cost V 5 bases and J 11 bases; bases outside gene matches: 5. DNA of the CDR3: TGTGCCAGCAGTTTCACACAGGGGAAACTGTTTTTT. It codes for CASSFTQGKLFF.

The sample holds a few counts of this clonotype. The J gene is TRBJ1-5, the V gene TRBV7-9, with a tentative D call TRBD1 (6 bases). Germline lookup yields CDR1 SEHNR and CDR2 FQNEAQ (reference sequence). The ends were cut back, 4 bases at V and 0 bases at J, with 10 bases in the middle. This CDR3 contains 15 residues. The CDR3 sequence is CASSSGTLSNQPQHF. The CDR3 nucleotides are TGTGCCAGCAGCTCCGGGACACTTAGCAATCAGCCCCAGCATTTT.

Ten or more counts support this clonotype. The J gene is TRBJ2-7, the V gene TRBV28; D gene uncertain. The CDR3 contains 11 residues. V was trimmed by 8 bases and J by 3 bases, leaving 8 bases between them. Germline V gene data show CDR1 as MDHEN and CDR2 as SYDVKM. The DNA of the CDR3 is TGTGCCAGCGGCCAGTTCTACGAGCAGTACTTC. Translation: CASGQFYEQYF.

This clonotype was observed a few times. The rearrangement uses TRBV13 and TRBJ2-4, with 13 positions matching TRBD2. The germline CDR1 and CDR2 sequences are PRHDT and FYEKMQ (reference sequence). V dropped 5 bases and J dropped 0; count of bases not matched to a gene: 13. The CDR3 is made up of 20 amino acids. The CDR3 DNA reads TGTGCCAGCAGCCCCCGTCGGGGACTAGCGGGACTACTAGCCAAAAACATTCAGTACTTC. Translating gives CASSPRRGLAGLLAKNIQYF.